This TCR beta chain is from a study of T-cell reconstitution after alpha-beta-depleted transplantation in children. Germline V gene data show CDR1 as SGHTA and CDR2 as FQGNSA. The germline V and J ends were trimmed by 1 base and 8 bases, with 14 bases remaining between them. This CDR3 is built from 15 residues. TCRbeta library construction was performed incorporating unique molecular identifiers. Using its own MiXCR run on the PCR reads, TCRdb lists one record per CDR3 protein. The sample lists approximately 420,000 distinct CDR3 sequences; around 9.9% were seen once. This sequence originates from a human donor who donated a stem cell graft to a child with acute myeloid leukemia. The specimen was PBMCs from the stem cell graft donor, collected from the stem cell graft. The rearrangement joins TRBV7-2 to TRBJ1-4; D not certain. The CDR3 is CASSLGGWEREKLFF. CDR3 DNA sequence: TGTGCCAGCAGCTTAGGTGGTTGGGAGAGGGAAAAACTGTTTTTT. Full variable domain (rest looked up from reference TRBV7-2 and TRBJ1-4): GAGVSQSPSNKVTEKGKDVELRCDPISGHTALYWYRQSLGQGLEFLIYFQGNSAPDKSGLPSDRFSAERTGGSVSTLTIQRTQQEDSAVYLCASSLGGWEREKLFFGSGTQLSVL.